The 21 T cell receptor beta chains given below trace back to one sample, sequenced in a study of cytomegalovirus exposure and HLA in healthy donors. Vbeta (60) and Jbeta (13) primers were used in the PCR. Only in-frame clones appear in the TCRdb table, and some are missing; sequencing was by immunoSEQ multiplex PCR. The table includes 120,000 or so clones, roughly four fifths detected once. The specimen was PBMCs. These receptors all come from a man younger than 35 in good health and CMV-seronegative.

This chain links TRBV11-2 with TRBJ2-7; 7 nucleotides line up with TRBD1. The length of the CDR3 is 17 residues. V trimming: 0 bases; J trimming: 1 base; junction bases outside the gene matches: 9. The germline gives CDR1 SGHAT, CDR2 FQNNGV. The CDR3: CASSLDRLTGLSYEQYF. Here the CDR3 DNA reads TGTGCCAGCAGCTTAGATCGTTTGACAGGGTTATCCTACGAGCAGTACTTC.

This chain joins TRBV7-9 and TRBJ2-7, with 8 bases lining up with TRBD2. With 7 bases clipped from V and 6 bases from J, the junction kept 11 bases outside the gene matches. Per the germline V gene, CDR1 is SEHNR and CDR2 is FQNEAQ (reference sequence). The CDR3 extends over 14 amino acids. The CDR3 protein is CASTPGGVQAEQYF. The DNA of the CDR3 is TGTGCCAGCACTCCCGGGGGGGTTCAAGCCGAGCAGTACTTC.

J is TRBJ2-2 and V is TRBV6-4; the match to TRBD2 covers 8 bases. There are 15 residues in the CDR3. The germline gives CDR1 MRHNA, CDR2 SNTAGT. J was trimmed by 4 bases and V by 7 bases; bases with no gene match: 8. In nucleotides, the CDR3 is TGTGCCAGCACTAAAAGCGGGGGCGGCACCGGGGAGCTGTTTTTT. It translates to CASTKSGGGTGELFF.

This rearrangement joins TRBV7-6 to TRBJ1-3; 7 bases map to TRBD1. The ends lost 1 base at V and 7 bases at J; junction bases unmatched: 4. The CDR3 has 14 amino acids. Germline lookup yields CDR1 SGHVS and CDR2 FNYEAQ. CDR3 loop: CASSLDVQGNTIYF. The CDR3 coding sequence is TGTGCCAGCAGCTTAGATGTACAGGGGAACACCATATATTTT.

The chain links TRBV7-9 to TRBJ2-7, with 7 positions matching TRBD2. This CDR3 is built from 14 residues. Germline lookup yields CDR1 SEHNR and CDR2 FQNEAQ (reference sequence). J was trimmed by 4 bases and V by 4 bases; bases with no gene match: 7. CDR3 sequence reads: CASSYPGLSYEQYF. For the CDR3, the DNA is TGTGCCAGCAGCTATCCGGGACTATCGTACGAGCAGTACTTC. Drawing the rest from reference TRBV7-9 and TRBJ2-7, the complete variable domain is DTGVSQNPRHKITKRGQNVTFRCDPISEHNRLYWYRQTLGQGPEFLTYFQNEAQLEKSRLLSDRFSAERPKGSFSTLEIQRTEQGDSAMYLCASSYPGLSYEQYFGPGTRLTVT.

The chain couples TRBV6-5 to TRBJ2-7; TRBD2 matches 10 bases. V lost 5 bases to trimming and J lost 6 bases; unmatched junction nucleotides: 10. In germline, CDR1 is MNHEY, CDR2 SVGAGI. This CDR3 region has 15 residues. For the CDR3, the DNA is TGTGCCAGCAGTCCACAAGGGCTAGCGGGGGCCGAGCAGTACTTC. Amino acid sequence: CASSPQGLAGAEQYF.

V usage is TRBV10-3 and J usage is TRBJ2-2; 7 nucleotides match TRBD2. J was trimmed by 7 bases and V by 6 bases; bases with no gene match: 8. The CDR3 loop spans 14 amino acids. Germline V gene data show CDR1 as ENHRY and CDR2 as SYGVKD. CDR3 protein: CAIRSGTSGGELFF. The CDR3 region has the DNA TGTGCCATCAGGAGCGGGACTTCGGGCGGGGAGCTGTTTTTT.

The rearrangement uses TRBV4-1 and TRBJ2-2; 9 nucleotides match TRBD2. The V gene's germline CDR1 is MGHRA and CDR2 YSYEKL. The CDR3 runs to 17 residues. J was trimmed by 7 bases and V by 5 bases; bases with no gene match: 14. CDR3 sequence reads: CASSAKALAGLDGELFF. CDR3 nucleotides: TGCGCCAGCAGCGCTAAGGCGCTAGCGGGGCTTGACGGGGAGCTGTTTTTT.

The V call is TRBV19, the J call TRBJ2-6, with D tentatively TRBD1 (6 bases). CDR1 is LNHDA, CDR2 SQIVND, per germline (reference sequence). V was shortened by 3 bases and J by 0 bases, with 9 bases between the two germline ends. The length of the CDR3 is 16 residues. The CDR3 DNA sequence: TGTGCCAGTAGTATGACAGGTCTCTCTGGGGCCAACGTCCTGACTTTC. It translates to CASSMTGLSGANVLTF.

This clone was observed once. The rearrangement uses TRBV14 and TRBJ2-1, with TRBD1 matching 8 bases. The length of the CDR3 is 15 residues. The J segment lost 4 bases and the V segment lost 4 bases, leaving 6 bases of the junction unmatched. Germline V gene lookup returns CDR1 SGHDN and CDR2 FVKESK. CDR3 sequence (DNA): TGTGCCAGCAGCCCACCCGGGACAGGTTACAATGAGCAGTTCTTC. Translation gives CASSPPGTGYNEQFF. Drawing the rest from reference TRBV14 and TRBJ2-1, the complete variable domain is EAGVTQFPSHSVIEKGQTVTLRCDPISGHDNLYWYRRVMGKEIKFLLHFVKESKQDESGMPNNRFLAERTGGTYSTLKVQPAELEDSGVYFCASSPPGTGYNEQFFGPGTRLTVL.

The rearrangement links TRBV5-1 to TRBJ1-5; D ambiguous. The CDR3 length is 13 residues. Trimming shortened V by 5 bases and J by 2 bases, and 8 bases separated the two germline ends. Germline V gene lookup returns CDR1 SGHRS and CDR2 YFSETQ. The DNA for the CDR3 is TGCGCCAGCAGAGCGAGTCGCAATCAGCCCCAGCATTTT. Protein: CASRASRNQPQHF.

The V call is TRBV5-1, the J call TRBJ2-3, with TRBD2 matching 8 bases. J lost 7 bases, V lost 7 bases, and 14 bases had no gene match. Germline-derived CDR1 and CDR2 are SGHRS and YFSETQ. This CDR3 region has 15 residues. CDR3 bases: TGCGCCAGCTCCAATCCCTCGGGGGGGTCTAATACGCAGTATTTT. This gives the protein CASSNPSGGSNTQYF.

The rearrangement links TRBV18 to TRBJ1-1; TRBD1 aligns across 9 bases. The trim removed 0 bases at V and 5 bases at J, leaving 13 bases unmatched. The germline CDR1 and CDR2 sequences are KGHSH and LQKENI. CDR3 length equals 18 residues. The CDR3 DNA follows: TGTGCCAGCTCACCACCGAAGGGGCCAGGACAGGGGAGGACTGAAGCTTTCTTT. Its protein product is CASSPPKGPGQGRTEAFF.

V and J are TRBV19 and TRBJ1-5; 12 bases match TRBD1. This CDR3 has 19 amino acids. Per germline, CDR1 LNHDA and CDR2 SQIVND (reference sequence). V shed 3 bases and J 2 bases; nucleotides not matched to a gene: 11. As DNA, the CDR3 is TGTGCCAGTAGTATTGCCGGGACAGGGGGCTTTCAAGGCAATCAGCCCCAGCATTTT. Its protein is CASSIAGTGGFQGNQPQHF.

This chain connects TRBV19 to TRBJ1-3, with a tentative D call TRBD1 (5 bases). Trimming removed 3 bases from V and 0 bases from J, with 6 bases in between. The length of the CDR3 is 14 residues. Germline CDR1 LNHDA, CDR2 SQIVND (reference sequence). CDR3 loop: CASSIGGSGNTIYF. CDR3 nucleotides: TGTGCCAGTAGTATCGGGGGCTCTGGAAACACCATATATTTT.

The V and J genes are TRBV19 and TRBJ2-7; 7 bases agree with TRBD1. The CDR3 totals 15 residues. CDR1 is LNHDA and CDR2 is SQIVND in the germline V gene (reference sequence). The trim removed 5 bases at V and 1 base at J, leaving 8 bases unmatched. The CDR3 reads CASSSAGTASYEQYF. In DNA form, the CDR3 reads TGTGCCAGTAGTTCGGCCGGGACAGCGTCCTACGAGCAGTACTTC.

The sample holds many counts of this clone. The J gene is TRBJ2-2, the V gene TRBV6-4; 7 bases are shared with TRBD1. The germline CDR1 and CDR2 sequences are MRHNA and SNTAGT. The CDR3 totals 13 residues. Unmatched junction bases numbered 0, after V lost 4 bases and J lost 4 bases. The CDR3 protein is CASSAGGTGELFF. The CDR3 region has the DNA TGTGCCAGCAGTGCAGGGGGCACCGGGGAGCTGTTTTTT.

This clone was counted a single time. CDR3: CASSPRGTRSSGPRDTQYF. CDR3 in DNA: TGTGCCAGCAGCCCCCGAGGTACCCGCTCTAGCGGCCCTAGAGATACGCAGTATTTT. V is TRBV7-2 and J is TRBJ2-3, with 7 bases lining up with TRBD2. Germline V lookup: CDR1 SGHTA, CDR2 FQGNSA. The CDR3 is 19 amino acids. With V trimmed by 5 bases and J by 5 bases, 22 bases remained unmatched. Combining the CDR3 with reference TRBV7-2 and TRBJ2-3 gives the whole variable domain GAGVSQSPSNKVTEKGKDVELRCDPISGHTALYWYRQSLGQGLEFLIYFQGNSAPDKSGLPSDRFSAERTGGSVSTLTIQRTQQEDSAVYLCASSPRGTRSSGPRDTQYFGPGTRLTVL.

The chain carries TRBV6-5 and TRBJ2-1; no clear D gene. Germline CDR1 is MNHEY and CDR2 is SVGAGI. Between the trimmed V and J ends, which lost 0 bases and 5 bases, there was a span of 8 bases. The CDR3 is 14 amino acids. In DNA form, the CDR3 reads TGTGCCAGCAGTTACTCCAGATTAAACAATGAGCAGTTCTTC. Translated, it gives CASSYSRLNNEQFF.

The CDR3: CASSSLAGEVETQYF. The DNA for the CDR3 is TGTGCCAGCAGCTCTCTAGCGGGGGAGGTAGAGACCCAGTACTTC. This chain links TRBV5-4 with TRBJ2-5, with 10 bases identical to TRBD2. CDR3 length: 15 amino acids. J lost 4 bases, V lost 3 bases, and 6 bases had no gene match. CDR1 is SGHNT, CDR2 YYREEE, per germline (reference sequence).

This clone was found once. The chain couples TRBV5-6 to TRBJ2-2; 7 bases match TRBD1. J gave up 2 bases and V 0 bases, and 1 base lay outside the gene matches. There are 15 residues in the CDR3. The germline V gene encodes CDR1 SGHDT and CDR2 YYEEEE. The CDR3 loop reads CASSLDRGNTGELFF. DNA for the CDR3: TGTGCCAGCAGCTTGGACAGGGGAAACACCGGGGAGCTGTTTTTT.